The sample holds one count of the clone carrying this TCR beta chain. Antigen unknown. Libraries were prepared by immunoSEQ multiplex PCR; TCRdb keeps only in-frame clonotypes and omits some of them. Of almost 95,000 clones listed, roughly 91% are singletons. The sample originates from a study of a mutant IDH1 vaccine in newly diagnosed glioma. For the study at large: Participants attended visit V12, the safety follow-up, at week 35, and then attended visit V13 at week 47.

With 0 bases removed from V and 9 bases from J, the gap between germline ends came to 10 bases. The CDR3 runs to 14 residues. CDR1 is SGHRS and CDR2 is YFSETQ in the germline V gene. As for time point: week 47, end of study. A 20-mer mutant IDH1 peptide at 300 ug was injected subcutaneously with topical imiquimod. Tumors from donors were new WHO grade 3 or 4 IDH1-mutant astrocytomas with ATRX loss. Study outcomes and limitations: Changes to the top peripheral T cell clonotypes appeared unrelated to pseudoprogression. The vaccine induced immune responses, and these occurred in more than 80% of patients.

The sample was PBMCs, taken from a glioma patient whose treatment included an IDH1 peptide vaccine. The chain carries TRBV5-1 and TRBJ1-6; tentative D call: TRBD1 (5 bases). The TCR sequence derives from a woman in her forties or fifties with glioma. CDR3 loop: CASSLAEGLSPLHF. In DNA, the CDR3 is TGCGCCAGCAGCTTGGCAGAGGGGCTTTCACCCCTCCACTTT.